This T cell receptor beta chain was identified during a study of cytomegalovirus exposure and HLA in healthy donors. V was clipped by 6 bases and J by 6 bases, with 15 bases between them. The germline CDR1 and CDR2 sequences are KGHSH and LQKENI. The CDR3 is made up of 13 amino acids. Notes on the study in general: It was 150 to 200 TCR beta chains that were listed as cytomegalovirus-associated.

Comment on this clone: Its antigen is unidentified.

A multiplex PCR was run with 60 Vbeta primers and 13 Jbeta primers. Using immunoSEQ multiplex PCR, the repertoire was profiled, and TCRdb retains in-frame clones only, with some absent. The sample lists roughly 190,000 clones, about 79% occurring once. The V gene is TRBV18, the J gene TRBJ2-7; a weak D match, TRBD2 (5 bases). What was sequenced was PBMCs. The source of this sequence is a woman aged 45 to 65 in good health and CMV-seronegative. The CDR3 DNA reads as TGTGCCAGCTCGCAACTAGAAGCAGGCGAGCAGTACTTC. Translating it yields CASSQLEAGEQYF.